This record looks at one TCR beta chain sequence and its context. The target antigen is unknown. After removal of 5 bases from V and 4 bases from J, the junction contained 12 bases not matched to a gene. Germline V lookup: CDR1 LNHDA, CDR2 SQIVND (reference sequence). The CDR3 is 17 amino acids. This sample was taken from a study of T cell responses to AZD1222 COVID-19 vaccine. The study's findings and limits: Spike-specific TCR depth and breadth grew after two AZD1222 doses. The donors showed a predominance of white British ancestry and of females, with possible underestimation of clonal diversity.

Sequencing used immunoSEQ multiplex PCR; TCRdb keeps in-frame clones, though not all of them. This table holds some 140,000 clones, 91% found once. This sequence was found in an adult who received the AZD1222 COVID-19 vaccine. Sequenced material: peripheral blood, taken 28 days after the second AZD1222 dose. The gene calls are TRBV19 and TRBJ2-3; 10 bases are shared with TRBD2. The CDR3 region is CASSPRRLAGAPDTQYF. CDR3 nucleotide sequence: TGTGCCAGTAGTCCCCGGAGGCTAGCGGGAGCCCCAGATACGCAGTATTTT.